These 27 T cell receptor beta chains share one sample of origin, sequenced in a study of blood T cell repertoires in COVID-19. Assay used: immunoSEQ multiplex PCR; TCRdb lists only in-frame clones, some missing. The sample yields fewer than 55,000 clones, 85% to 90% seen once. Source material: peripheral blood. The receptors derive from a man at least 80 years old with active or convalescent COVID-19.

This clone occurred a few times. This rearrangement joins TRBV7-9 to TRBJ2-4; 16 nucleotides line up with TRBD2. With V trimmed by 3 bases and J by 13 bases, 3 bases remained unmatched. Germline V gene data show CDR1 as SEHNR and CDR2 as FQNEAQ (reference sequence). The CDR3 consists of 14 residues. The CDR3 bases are TGTGCCAGCAGCTTGGGACTAGCGGGAGGGCGACAGTACTTC. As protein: CASSLGLAGGRQYF.

The CDR3 loop is CASSQGGEYQETQYF. CDR3 bases: TGTGCCAGCAGCCAAGGTGGGGAGTACCAAGAGACCCAGTACTTC. The genes are TRBV7-7 and TRBJ2-5, with D perhaps TRBD2 (5 bases). This CDR3 has 15 amino acids. Trimming shortened V by 5 bases and J by 0 bases, and 13 bases separated the two germline ends. Germline V gene data show CDR1 as SSHAT and CDR2 as FNYEAQ (reference sequence).

The CDR3 spells CASSINEFNQPQHF. The CDR3 DNA follows: TGTGCCAGTAGTATAAATGAGTTCAATCAGCCCCAGCATTTT. This chain joins TRBV19 and TRBJ1-5; no firm D call. The V gene's germline CDR1 is LNHDA and CDR2 SQIVND (reference sequence). V was cut by 2 bases and J by 3 bases, with 8 bases left in between. The CDR3 runs to 14 residues. Combining the CDR3 with reference TRBV19 and TRBJ1-5 gives the whole variable domain DGGITQSPKYLFRKEGQNVTLSCEQNLNHDAMYWYRQDPGQGLRLIYYSQIVNDFQKGDIAEGYSVSREKKESFPLTVTSAQKNPTAFYLCASSINEFNQPQHFGDGTRLSIL.

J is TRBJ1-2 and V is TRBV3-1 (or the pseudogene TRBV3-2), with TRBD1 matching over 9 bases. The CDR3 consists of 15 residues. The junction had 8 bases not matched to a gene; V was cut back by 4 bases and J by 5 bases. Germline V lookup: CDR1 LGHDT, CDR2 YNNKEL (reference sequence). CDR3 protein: CASSPGQGNWYGYTF. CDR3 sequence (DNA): TGTGCCAGCAGCCCTGGACAGGGGAATTGGTATGGCTACACCTTC.

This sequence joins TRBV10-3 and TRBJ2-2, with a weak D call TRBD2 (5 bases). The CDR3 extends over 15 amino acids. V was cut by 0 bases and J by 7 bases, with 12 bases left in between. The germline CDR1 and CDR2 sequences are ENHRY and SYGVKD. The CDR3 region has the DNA TGTGCCATCAGTGAGTCGGTAGCGATAAACGGGGAGCTGTTTTTT. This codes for CAISESVAINGELFF.

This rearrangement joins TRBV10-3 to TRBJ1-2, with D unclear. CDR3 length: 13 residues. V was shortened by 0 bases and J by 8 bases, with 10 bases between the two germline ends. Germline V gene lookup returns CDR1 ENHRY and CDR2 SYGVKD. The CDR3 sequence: CAISESTDWGYTF. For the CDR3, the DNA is TGTGCCATCAGTGAGTCAACAGATTGGGGCTACACCTTC.

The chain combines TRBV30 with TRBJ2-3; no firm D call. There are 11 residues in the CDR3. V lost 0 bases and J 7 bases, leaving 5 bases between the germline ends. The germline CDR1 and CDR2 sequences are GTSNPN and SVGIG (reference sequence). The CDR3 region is CAWSVKNTQYF. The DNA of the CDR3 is TGTGCCTGGAGTGTCAAAAATACGCAGTATTTT. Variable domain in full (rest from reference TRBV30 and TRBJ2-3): SQTIHQWPATLVQPVGSPLSLECTVEGTSNPNLYWYRQAAGRGLQLLFYSVGIGQISSEVPQNLSASRPQDRQFILSSKKLLLSDSGFYLCAWSVKNTQYFGPGTRLTVL.

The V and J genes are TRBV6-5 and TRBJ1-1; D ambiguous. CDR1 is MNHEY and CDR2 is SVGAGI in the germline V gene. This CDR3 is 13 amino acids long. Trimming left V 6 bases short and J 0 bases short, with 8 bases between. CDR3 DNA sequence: TGTGCCAGCAGCCCGCGAGTGAACACTGAAGCTTTCTTT. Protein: CASSPRVNTEAFF.

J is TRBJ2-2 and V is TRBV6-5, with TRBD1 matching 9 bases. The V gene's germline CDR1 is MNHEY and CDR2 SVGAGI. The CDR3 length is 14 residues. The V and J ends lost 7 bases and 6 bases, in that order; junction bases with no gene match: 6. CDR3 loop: CASNPGQGPGELFF. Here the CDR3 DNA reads TGTGCCAGCAACCCGGGACAGGGCCCCGGGGAGCTGTTTTTT.

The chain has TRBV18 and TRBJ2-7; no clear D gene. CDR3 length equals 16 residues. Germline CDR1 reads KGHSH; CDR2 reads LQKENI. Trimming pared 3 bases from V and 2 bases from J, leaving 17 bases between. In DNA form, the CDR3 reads TGTGCCAGCTCACCCTTGAGGTCCACGAACCCCTACGAGCAGTACTTC. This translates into CASSPLRSTNPYEQYF.

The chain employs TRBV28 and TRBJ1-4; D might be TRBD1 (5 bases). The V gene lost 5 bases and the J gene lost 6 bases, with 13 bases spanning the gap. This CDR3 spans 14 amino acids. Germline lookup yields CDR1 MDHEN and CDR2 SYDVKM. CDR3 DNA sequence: TGTGCCAGCAGTCCGCATGGGGGGGATGAAAAACTGTTTTTT. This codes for CASSPHGGDEKLFF.

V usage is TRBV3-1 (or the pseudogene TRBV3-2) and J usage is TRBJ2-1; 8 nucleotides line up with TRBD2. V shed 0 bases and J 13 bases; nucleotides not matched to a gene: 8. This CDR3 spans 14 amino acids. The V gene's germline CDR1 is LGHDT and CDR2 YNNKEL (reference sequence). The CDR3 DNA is TGTGCCAGCAGCCAAGATTCCAGCGGGGGTCGTCAGTTCTTC. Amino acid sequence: CASSQDSSGGRQFF.

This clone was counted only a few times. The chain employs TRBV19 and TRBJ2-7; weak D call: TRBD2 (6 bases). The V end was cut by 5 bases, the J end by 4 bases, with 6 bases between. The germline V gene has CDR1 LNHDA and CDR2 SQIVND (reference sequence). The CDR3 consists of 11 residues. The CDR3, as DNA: TGTGCCAGTAGTGGGGGGTACGAGCAGTACTTC. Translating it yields CASSGGYEQYF.

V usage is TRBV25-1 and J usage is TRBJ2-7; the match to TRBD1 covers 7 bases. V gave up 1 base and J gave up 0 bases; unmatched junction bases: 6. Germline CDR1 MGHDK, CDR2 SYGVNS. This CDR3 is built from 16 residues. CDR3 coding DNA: TGTGCCAGCAGTGAATGGGGTACAGGGGACTCCTACGAGCAGTACTTC. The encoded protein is CASSEWGTGDSYEQYF.

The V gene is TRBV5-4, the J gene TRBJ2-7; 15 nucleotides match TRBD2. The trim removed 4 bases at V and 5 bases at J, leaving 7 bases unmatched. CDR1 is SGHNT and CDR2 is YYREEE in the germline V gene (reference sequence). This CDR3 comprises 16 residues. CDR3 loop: CASSPGTSGRTNEQYF. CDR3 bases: TGTGCCAGCAGCCCCGGGACTAGCGGGAGGACCAACGAGCAGTACTTC. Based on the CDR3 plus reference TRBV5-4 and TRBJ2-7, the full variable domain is ETGVTQSPTHLIKTRGQQVTLRCSSQSGHNTVSWYQQALGQGPQFIFQYYREEENGRGNFPPRFSGLQFPNYSSELNVNALELDDSALYLCASSPGTSGRTNEQYFGPGTRLTVT.

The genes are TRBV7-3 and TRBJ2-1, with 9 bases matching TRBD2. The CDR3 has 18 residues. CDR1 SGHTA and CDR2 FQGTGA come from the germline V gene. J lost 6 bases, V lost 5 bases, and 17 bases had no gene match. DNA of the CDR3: TGTGCCAGCAGCCCTCGCCTACGGGGCGGGGGGGCCCGCAATGAGCAGTTCTTC. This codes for CASSPRLRGGGARNEQFF. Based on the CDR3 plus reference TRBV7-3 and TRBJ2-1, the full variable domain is GAGVSQTPSNKVTEKGKYVELRCDPISGHTALYWYRQSLGQGPEFLIYFQGTGAADDSGLPNDRFFAVRPEGSVSTLKIQRTERGDSAVYLCASSPRLRGGGARNEQFFGPGTRLTVL.

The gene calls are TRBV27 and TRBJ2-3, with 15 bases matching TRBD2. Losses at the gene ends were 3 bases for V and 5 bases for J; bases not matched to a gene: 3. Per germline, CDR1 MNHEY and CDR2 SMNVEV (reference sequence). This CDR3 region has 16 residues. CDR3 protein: CASSFGLAGGRDTQYF. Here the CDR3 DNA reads TGTGCCAGCAGTTTTGGACTAGCGGGAGGGAGAGATACGCAGTATTTT.

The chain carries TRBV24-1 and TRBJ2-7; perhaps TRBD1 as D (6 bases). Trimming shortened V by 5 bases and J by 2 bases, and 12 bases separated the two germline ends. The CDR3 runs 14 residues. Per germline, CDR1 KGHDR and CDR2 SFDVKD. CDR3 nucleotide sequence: TGTGCCACCAGTGCAGGGGCCCCAACCTACGAGCAGTACTTC. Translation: CATSAGAPTYEQYF.

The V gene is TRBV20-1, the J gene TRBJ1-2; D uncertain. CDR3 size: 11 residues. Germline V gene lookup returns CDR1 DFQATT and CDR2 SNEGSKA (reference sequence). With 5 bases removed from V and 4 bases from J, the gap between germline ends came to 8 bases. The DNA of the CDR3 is TGCAGTGCTTTTAACGGCTATGGCTACACCTTC. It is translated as CSAFNGYGYTF.

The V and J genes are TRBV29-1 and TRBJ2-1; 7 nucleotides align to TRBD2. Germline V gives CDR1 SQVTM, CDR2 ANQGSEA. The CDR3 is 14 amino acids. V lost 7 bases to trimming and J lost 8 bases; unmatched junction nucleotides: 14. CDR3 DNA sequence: TGCAGCGGAGAGCGGGAATTCCCTTTCCATGAGCAGTTCTTC. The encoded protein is CSGEREFPFHEQFF.

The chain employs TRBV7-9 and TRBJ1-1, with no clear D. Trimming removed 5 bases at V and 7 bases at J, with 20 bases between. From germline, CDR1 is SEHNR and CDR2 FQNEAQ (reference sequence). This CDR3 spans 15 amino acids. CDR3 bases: TGTGCCAGCAGCCCCGTTCGAGGCATCCTAGATGAAGCTTTCTTT. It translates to CASSPVRGILDEAFF.

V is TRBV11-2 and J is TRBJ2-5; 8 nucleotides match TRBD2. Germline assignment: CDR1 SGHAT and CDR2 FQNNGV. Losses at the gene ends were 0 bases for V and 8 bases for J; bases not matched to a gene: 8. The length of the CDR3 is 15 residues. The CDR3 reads CASSLDRGGRDTQYF. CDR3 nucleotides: TGTGCCAGCAGCTTAGATCGGGGGGGGCGGGACACCCAGTACTTC.

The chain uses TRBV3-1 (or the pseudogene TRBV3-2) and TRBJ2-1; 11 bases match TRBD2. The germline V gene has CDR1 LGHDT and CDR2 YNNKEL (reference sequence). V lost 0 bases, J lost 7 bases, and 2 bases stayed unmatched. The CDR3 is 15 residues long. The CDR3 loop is CASSQDVAGGNEQFF. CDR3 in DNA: TGTGCCAGCAGCCAAGATGTAGCGGGAGGGAATGAGCAGTTCTTC.

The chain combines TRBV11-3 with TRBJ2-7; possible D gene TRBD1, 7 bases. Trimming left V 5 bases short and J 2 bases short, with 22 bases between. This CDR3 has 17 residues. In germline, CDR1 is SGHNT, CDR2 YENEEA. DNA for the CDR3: TGTGCCAGCAGCCGCGGGACAGCGAACGTGCCAACCTACGAGCAGTACTTC. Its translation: CASSRGTANVPTYEQYF. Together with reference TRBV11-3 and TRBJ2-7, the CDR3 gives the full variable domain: EAGVVQSPRYKIIEKKQPVAFWCNPISGHNTLYWYLQNLGQGPELLIRYENEEAVDDSQLPKDRFSAERLKGVDSTLKIQPAELGDSAVYLCASSRGTANVPTYEQYFGPGTRLTVT.

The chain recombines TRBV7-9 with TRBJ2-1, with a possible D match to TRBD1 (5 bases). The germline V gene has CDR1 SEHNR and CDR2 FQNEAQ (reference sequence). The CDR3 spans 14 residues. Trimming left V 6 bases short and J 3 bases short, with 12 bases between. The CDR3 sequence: CASSTQGDYNEQFF. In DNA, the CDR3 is TGTGCCAGCAGTACGCAGGGCGACTACAATGAGCAGTTCTTC.

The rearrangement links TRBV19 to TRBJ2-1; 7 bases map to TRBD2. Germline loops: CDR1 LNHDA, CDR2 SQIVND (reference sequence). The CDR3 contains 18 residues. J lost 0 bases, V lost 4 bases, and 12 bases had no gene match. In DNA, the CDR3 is TGTGCCAGTAGTACCCCCCTGGGGGGGAGAGGCTCCTACAATGAGCAGTTCTTC. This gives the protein CASSTPLGGRGSYNEQFF.

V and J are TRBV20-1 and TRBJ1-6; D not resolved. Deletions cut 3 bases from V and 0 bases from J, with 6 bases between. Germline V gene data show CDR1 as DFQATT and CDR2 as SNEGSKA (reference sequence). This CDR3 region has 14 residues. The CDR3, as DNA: TGCAGTGCTAGTCGGAGCTCCTATAATTCACCCCTCCACTTT. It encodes CSASRSSYNSPLHF.